This TCR beta chain was captured in a study of human T cells and chemical hapten exposure. The overall study: Per-sample TCR yields varied mainly from small pooled library volume differences.

Individual cDNA molecules (in the library) carried attached unique molecular identifiers. In the original processing: Counts of TCRs in each sample centred on a median of approximately 96,000 and extended from around 24,000 to 710,000. TCRdb recomputed calls from the RACE reads with MiXCR, one row per CDR3 protein. The V and J calls come from TCRdb's annotation, not from the publication. The profile shows 65,000 or so distinct CDR3 sequences, roughly 6.1% of them singletons. Time point denoted: healthy volunteer bleed at 6 weeks. Unfractionated whole blood was the source of the extracted total RNA. The sequence was obtained from a female donor in good health. Some clones in this sample may be carry-over from other donors' samples. Input material: whole blood.

CDR3 in amino acids: CATWDEGGTYYNEQFF. CDR3 coding DNA: TGTGCCACCTGGGATGAGGGCGGGACATACTACAATGAGCAGTTCTTC. The chain is built from TRBV24-1 and TRBJ2-1; D possibly matches TRBD1 or TRBD2 (6 bases each). Germline-derived CDR1 and CDR2 are KGHDR and SFDVKD. V lost 9 bases and J lost 3, with 20 bases in between. The CDR3 is made up of 16 amino acids.